The subject of this entry is one TCR beta chain. It lacks a known antigen. No much larger clone is present one base from it, and per-base qualities are unavailable. To prepare the library, the immunoSEQ multiplex PCR assay was applied. In most patients, genomic DNA was isolated using the Qiagen DNeasy Blood and Tissue Kit and sent frozen to Adaptive Biotechnologies for TCR sequencing. For most patients, high-throughput TCR-beta CDR3 sequencing of genomic DNA was performed by Adaptive Biotechnologies. The original pipeline was this. Adaptive's ImmunoSEQ software supplied the TCR sequencing data for roughly 17 patients, while MiXCR and VDJtools were used to process a few other patients. To correct CD4 versus CD8 sorting errors, any sequence found in both subsets at a frequency ratio below 5:1 was removed. CDR3 nucleotide sequences shared between donor and recipient were removed because their origin could not be assigned. To be classed as alloreactive, a clone needed at least 2-fold expansion over unstimulated cells and a minimum CFSE-low frequency of 0.002% (template counts) or 0.001% (read counts). Clones detected in sequenced pre-transplant spleen, lymph node, or MLR CFSE-low populations of the donor or recipient were defined as mappable. The cumulative frequency of alloreactive clones was calculated as a percentage of all sequences, weighted by copy number. TCRdb re-hosts the immuneACCESS table, in-frame sequences only. Its copies lack some clones; in the studies checked, an unresolved V gene accounts for under half of them, and the cause for the rest is not known. V and J calls plus clone size are reproduced from that table; the DNA served to infer D and trimming. Present in this sample are 90,000 to 120,000 clones, approximately 88% of which were seen just once. The top ten hold around 0.76% of the sample.

The time point label on this specimen signifies: cells obtained before transplantation from donor or recipient. CD3+CD4+ and CD3+CD8+ populations were FACS-sorted from unstimulated pre-transplant donor and recipient cells taken from spleen or lymph nodes. This record comes from a study of graft-versus-host responses after intestinal transplantation (dated by TCRdb to 2020 to 2022). Background on the whole study: Recipients received multivisceral, liver-intestinal, or isolated intestinal transplants. All recipients received anti-thymocyte globulin induction followed by maintenance tacrolimus and steroids for roughly three years. After intestinal transplantation, graft-versus-host and host-versus-graft alloreactive T cell clones in the graft, circulation and bone marrow were tracked using bulk TCR-beta CDR3 sequencing. Alloreactive clones were identified by sequencing pre-transplant mixed lymphocyte reaction products and comparing these products with unstimulated pre-transplant donor and recipient T cells. Of the roughly 23 intestinal transplant recipients enrolled in the cohort, one of whom was a retransplant, a few patients without pretransplant specimens were excluded. Donor T cell macrochimerism was defined as a peak of at least 4% donor T cells among recipient peripheral blood mononuclear cells. Samples from a few later patients were sequenced in-house on an Illumina MiSeq with MiXCR processing rather than by the commercial service.

The paper as a whole reports these results and caveats: Conclusions were limited by the relatively low number and heterogeneity of intestinal transplant patients. High GvH to HvG T cell clonal ratios were observed in the allografts of patients with donor T cell macrochimerism. GvH clones turned up in recipient bone marrow, with some appearing earlier in ileal mucosa or blood, a pattern consistent with an intestinal mucosal origin. Early after transplant, peak levels of circulating GvH clones were associated with declines in HvG clones.

According to the germline V gene, CDR1 reads KGHSH and CDR2 reads LQKENI. The CDR3 sequence holds 16 residues, the cysteine and phenylalanine included. Solely the CDR3 DNA is kept, with 48 bases framed from the first base. V and J are trimmed by 1 base and 0 bases, and the gene matches miss 5 bases of the junction. The sequence came from a human donor who was the organ donor for an intestinal transplant. This sequence uses TRBV18 and TRBJ1-1; a stretch of 7 junction bases matches TRBD1. The specimen comprised unstimulated CD4+ T cells sorted from spleen or lymph node cells, sampled before transplant. CDR3 region: CASSPQGAGLNTEAFF. The DNA reads TGTGCCAGCTCACCACAGGGGGCGGGGCTGAACACTGAAGCTTTCTTT.